This T cell receptor (beta chain) was identified during a study of graft-versus-host responses after intestinal transplantation. Study observations and caveats: Some GvH clones were seen earlier in gut or blood, suggesting intestinal origin.

This clone was recorded a few times. Its antigen is unknown. This table comes from immunoSEQ multiplex PCR, and its TCRdb copy is limited to in-frame clones, with some not included. The table has 84,000 or so clones, about nine tenths seen once. This sequence was found in a human donor who was the organ donor for an intestinal transplant. Sequenced here: unstimulated CD8+ T cells sorted from spleen or lymph node cells, sampled before transplant.

The CDR3 bases are TGTGCCAGCAGTGACGGGACTAGCGGGGGGGCAGATACGCAGTATTTT. Protein product: CASSDGTSGGADTQYF. The J gene is TRBJ2-3, the V gene TRBV6-4; 16 nucleotides agree with TRBD2. The length of the CDR3 is 16 residues. Germline CDR1 MRHNA, CDR2 SNTAGT. Trimming took 2 bases from V and 4 from J; bases not matched to a gene: 0.